Listed below are T cell receptor beta chains from one sample, sequenced in a study of neurological immune-mediated disorders. TCRdb independently ran MiXCR on the 5' RACE reads; one entry per CDR3 protein. The sample yields tens of thousands of distinct CDR3 sequences, approximately 3.5% seen once. The source material was PBMCs. These receptors were obtained from a woman aged 45-60 years with multiple sclerosis. CDR3s include the opening cysteine and the closing phenylalanine or tryptophan. The order of the fields is V gene, clone size, J gene, D gene, CDR3 protein, CDR3 DNA. The D gene is left open where the match is weak. Expanded clones are given a class, and other clones once, few, many or no size at all.

TRBV7-9	many	TRBJ1-1	-	CASSLLPFSDSSSEAFF	TGTGCCAGCAGCTTATTGCCATTTTCTGACAGTAGCTCTGAAGCTTTCTTT
TRBV5-6	many	TRBJ2-3	-	CASSSEWGPDTQYF	TGTGCCAGCAGCTCCGAATGGGGCCCAGATACGCAGTATTTT
TRBV5-5	many	TRBJ1-1	TRBD1	CASSFQQGIGTEAFF	TGTGCCAGCAGCTTTCAACAGGGGATAGGGACTGAAGCTTTCTTT
TRBV5-4	many	TRBJ2-7	TRBD1	CASSLDQGARYEQYF	TGTGCCAGCAGCTTGGACCAGGGGGCGCGCTACGAGCAGTACTTC
TRBV20-1	many	TRBJ1-4	-	CSAEGAATNEKLFF	TGCAGTGCTGAGGGAGCAGCAACTAATGAAAAACTGTTTTTT
TRBV7-2	many	TRBJ2-1	-	CASSLRQVQFF	TGTGCCAGCAGCTTGAGACAGGTACAGTTCTTC
TRBV24-1	many	TRBJ2-5	-	CATSPGAGSMETQYF	TGTGCCACCAGCCCTGGCGCTGGGTCCATGGAGACCCAGTACTTC
TRBV11-2	many	TRBJ1-4	-	CASSKQPYRWEDEKLFF	TGTGCCAGCAGCAAACAACCTTACAGGTGGGAAGATGAAAAACTGTTTTTT
TRBV7-9	many	TRBJ2-3	-	CASSLVGTSTDTQYF	TGTGCCAGCAGCTTAGTCGGGACGAGCACAGATACGCAGTATTTT
TRBV20-1	many	TRBJ1-2	-	CSAAGIGYGYTF	TGCAGTGCTGCAGGGATAGGGTATGGCTACACCTTC
TRBV20-1	-	TRBJ1-5	TRBD1	CSARDPGQGARRRTNQPQHF	TGCAGTGCTAGAGACCCCGGACAGGGGGCGAGGAGGAGAACCAATCAGCCCCAGCATTTT
TRBV9	-	TRBJ1-3	-	CASSPNHGGKNIYF	TGTGCCAGCAGCCCCAACCACGGGGGAAAAAACATATATTTT
TRBV20-1	many	TRBJ2-2	TRBD1	CSARIDRGGTGELFF	TGCAGTGCTAGGATCGACAGGGGGGGGACCGGGGAGCTGTTTTTT
TRBV10-2	many	TRBJ2-7	-	CASSDNSYEQYF	TGCGCCAGCAGTGACAACTCCTACGAGCAGTACTTC
TRBV7-9	many	TRBJ1-2	TRBD1	CASSLDGTGGEGYTF	TGTGCCAGCAGCTTAGATGGGACAGGGGGAGAAGGCTACACCTTC
TRBV20-1	many	TRBJ2-5	-	CSARGLDQETQYF	TGCAGTGCTAGAGGACTGGACCAAGAGACCCAGTACTTC
TRBV18	many	TRBJ1-2	-	CASSPQEDYGYTF	TGTGCCAGCTCTCCGCAGGAGGACTATGGCTACACCTTC
TRBV18	once	TRBJ2-7	-	CASSPQENEQYF	TGTGCCAGCTCACCACAGGAAAACGAGCAGTACTTC
TRBV12-3/TRBV12-4	many	TRBJ1-1	-	CASNLDISGEAFF	TGTGCCAGCAACTTGGACATCTCCGGGGAAGCTTTCTTT
TRBV20-1	many	TRBJ2-5	TRBD2	CSARTGFLAGGRETQYF	TGCAGTGCTAGGACCGGATTCTTGGCGGGGGGGAGGGAGACCCAGTACTTC
TRBV5-1	-	TRBJ2-7	-	CASSLEKAWEQYF	TGCGCCAGCAGCTTGGAAAAAGCGTGGGAGCAGTACTTC
TRBV29-1	-	TRBJ1-2	-	CSVGRTLHGYTF	TGCAGCGTTGGGCGTACACTCCATGGCTACACCTTC
TRBV12-3/TRBV12-4	many	TRBJ1-5	TRBD1	CASSRRTGDVWQPQHF	TGTGCCAGCAGTCGTAGGACAGGGGATGTTTGGCAGCCCCAGCATTTT
TRBV12-3/TRBV12-4	many	TRBJ1-3	-	CASSFMVGSVLRRGNTIYF	TGTGCCAGCAGTTTTATGGTGGGGAGTGTCCTTCGGCGAGGAAACACCATATATTTT
TRBV5-1	many	TRBJ1-1	-	CASSLSTVGNTEAFF	TGCGCCAGCAGCTTGAGTACGGTTGGGAACACTGAAGCTTTCTTT
TRBV7-2	-	TRBJ2-1	-	CASSLRPGPSYNEQFF	TGTGCCAGCAGCTTAAGACCCGGCCCCTCCTACAATGAGCAGTTCTTC
TRBV15	many	TRBJ2-1	TRBD2	CATSSPSSGGLNEQFF	TGTGCCACCAGTTCTCCTTCTAGCGGGGGGCTGAATGAGCAGTTCTTC
TRBV4-1	many	TRBJ2-7	-	CASSPKRGFTYEQYF	TGCGCCAGCAGCCCAAAGAGGGGGTTTACCTACGAGCAGTACTTC
TRBV20-1	many	TRBJ2-7	TRBD1	CSALALRDRKTYEQYF	TGCAGTGCCTTAGCCCTCCGGGACAGGAAGACCTACGAGCAGTACTTC
TRBV5-5	many	TRBJ2-5	-	CASSSPGSQETQYF	TGTGCCAGCAGCTCCCCGGGAAGCCAAGAGACCCAGTACTTC
TRBV6-5	many	TRBJ2-3	TRBD2	CASRVERGSTDTQYF	TGTGCCAGCAGGGTTGAGCGGGGCAGCACAGATACGCAGTATTTT
TRBV7-2	few	TRBJ2-4	TRBD2	CASSRQRGQSLWSKNIQYF	TGTGCCAGCAGCCGACAGCGGGGGCAATCCCTCTGGTCCAAAAACATTCAGTACTTC
TRBV7-9	many	TRBJ2-2	TRBD2	CASSPAGGRSGELFF	TGTGCCAGCAGCCCAGCGGGGGGGCGTTCCGGGGAGCTGTTTTTT
TRBV6-6	many	TRBJ1-5	-	CASRGGDQPQHF	TGTGCCAGCAGGGGCGGTGATCAGCCCCAGCATTTT